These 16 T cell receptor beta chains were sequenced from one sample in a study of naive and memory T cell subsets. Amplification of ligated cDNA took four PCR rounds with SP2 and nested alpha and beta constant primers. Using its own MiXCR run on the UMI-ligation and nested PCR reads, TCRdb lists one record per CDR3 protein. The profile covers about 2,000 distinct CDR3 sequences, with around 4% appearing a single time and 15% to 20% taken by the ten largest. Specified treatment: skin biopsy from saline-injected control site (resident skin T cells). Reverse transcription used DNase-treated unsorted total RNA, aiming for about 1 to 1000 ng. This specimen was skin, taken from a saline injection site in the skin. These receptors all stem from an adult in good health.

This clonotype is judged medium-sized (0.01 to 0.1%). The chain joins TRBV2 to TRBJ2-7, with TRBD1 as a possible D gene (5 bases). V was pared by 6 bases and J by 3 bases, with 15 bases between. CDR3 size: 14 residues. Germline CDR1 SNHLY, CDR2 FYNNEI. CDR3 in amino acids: CASRPIGHDYEQYF. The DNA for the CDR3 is TGTGCCAGCAGACCAATCGGACACGACTACGAGCAGTACTTC.

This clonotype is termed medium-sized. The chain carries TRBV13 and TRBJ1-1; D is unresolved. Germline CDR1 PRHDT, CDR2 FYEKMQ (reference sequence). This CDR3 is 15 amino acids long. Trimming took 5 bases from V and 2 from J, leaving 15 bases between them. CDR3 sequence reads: CASSRALGINTEAFF. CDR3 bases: TGTGCCAGCAGCCGAGCGCTCGGAATAAACACTGAAGCTTTCTTT.

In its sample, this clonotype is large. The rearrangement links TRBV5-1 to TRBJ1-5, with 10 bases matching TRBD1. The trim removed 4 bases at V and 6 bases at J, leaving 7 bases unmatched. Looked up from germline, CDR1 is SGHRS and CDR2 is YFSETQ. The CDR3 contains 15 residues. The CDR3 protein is CASSPGQGMTQPQHF. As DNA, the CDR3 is TGCGCCAGCAGCCCGGGACAGGGGATGACTCAGCCCCAGCATTTT.

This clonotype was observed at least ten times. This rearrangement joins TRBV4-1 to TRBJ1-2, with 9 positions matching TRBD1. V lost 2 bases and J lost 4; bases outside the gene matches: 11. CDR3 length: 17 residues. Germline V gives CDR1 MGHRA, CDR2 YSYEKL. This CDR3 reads CASSQLTGQGLGYGYTF. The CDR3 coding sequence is TGCGCCAGCAGCCAACTAACGGGACAGGGATTAGGCTATGGCTACACCTTC.

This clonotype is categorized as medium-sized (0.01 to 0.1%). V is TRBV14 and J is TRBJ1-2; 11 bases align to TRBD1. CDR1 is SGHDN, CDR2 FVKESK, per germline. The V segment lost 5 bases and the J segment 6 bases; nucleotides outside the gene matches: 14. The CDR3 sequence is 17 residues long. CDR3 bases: TGTGCCAGCAGCGTCAGGGACAGGGGGACTCCTGGACATGGCTACACCTTC. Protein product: CASSVRDRGTPGHGYTF.

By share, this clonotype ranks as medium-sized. The CDR3: CASSDPATSGKYEQYF. CDR3 in DNA: TGTGCCAGCAGTGACCCCGCGACTAGCGGGAAATACGAGCAGTACTTC. The rearrangement joins TRBV25-1 to TRBJ2-7, with 11 bases that match TRBD2. The V and J ends lost 3 bases and 4 bases, in that order; junction bases with no gene match: 8. Germline CDR1 is MGHDK and CDR2 is SYGVNS. This CDR3 region has 16 residues.

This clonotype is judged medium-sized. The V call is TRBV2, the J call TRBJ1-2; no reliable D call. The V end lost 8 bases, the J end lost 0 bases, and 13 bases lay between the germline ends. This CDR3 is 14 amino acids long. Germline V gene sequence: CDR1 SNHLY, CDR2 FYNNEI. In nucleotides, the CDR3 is TGTGCCAGCGAAGCCCGCAGAACTAACTATGGCTACACCTTC. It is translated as CASEARRTNYGYTF.

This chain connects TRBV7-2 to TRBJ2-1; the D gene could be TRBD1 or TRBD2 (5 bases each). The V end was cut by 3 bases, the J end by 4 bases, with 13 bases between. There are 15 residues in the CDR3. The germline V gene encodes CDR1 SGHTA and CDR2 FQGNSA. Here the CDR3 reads CASSLEGTTYNEQFF. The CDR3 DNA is TGTGCCAGCAGCTTGGAAGGGACGACGTACAATGAGCAGTTCTTC.

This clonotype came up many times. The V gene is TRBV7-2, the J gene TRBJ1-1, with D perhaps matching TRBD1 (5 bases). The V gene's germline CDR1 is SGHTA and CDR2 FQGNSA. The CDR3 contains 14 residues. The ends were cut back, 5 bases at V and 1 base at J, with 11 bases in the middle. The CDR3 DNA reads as TGTGCCAGCAGCACCCGGGGGTGGAACACTGAAGCTTTCTTT. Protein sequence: CASSTRGWNTEAFF.

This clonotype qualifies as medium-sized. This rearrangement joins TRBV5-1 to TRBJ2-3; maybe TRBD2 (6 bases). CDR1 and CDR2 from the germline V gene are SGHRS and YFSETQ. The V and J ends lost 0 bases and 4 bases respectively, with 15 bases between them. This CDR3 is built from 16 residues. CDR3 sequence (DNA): TGCGCCAGCAGCTTGGTCGCGGGGACCCACTCAGATACGCAGTATTTT. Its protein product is CASSLVAGTHSDTQYF.

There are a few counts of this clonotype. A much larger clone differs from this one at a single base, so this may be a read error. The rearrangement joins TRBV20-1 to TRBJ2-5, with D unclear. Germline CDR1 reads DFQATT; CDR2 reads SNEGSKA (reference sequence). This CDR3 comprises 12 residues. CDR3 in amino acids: CSAASRLETRYF. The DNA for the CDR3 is TGCAGTGCTGCCAGTCGGTTAGAGACCCGGTACTTC.

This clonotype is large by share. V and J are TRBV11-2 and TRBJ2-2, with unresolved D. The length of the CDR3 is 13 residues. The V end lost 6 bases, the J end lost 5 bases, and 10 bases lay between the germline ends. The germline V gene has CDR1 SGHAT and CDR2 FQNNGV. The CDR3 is CASSYPGTGELFF. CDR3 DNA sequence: TGTGCCAGCAGTTACCCCGGGACCGGGGAGCTGTTTTTT.

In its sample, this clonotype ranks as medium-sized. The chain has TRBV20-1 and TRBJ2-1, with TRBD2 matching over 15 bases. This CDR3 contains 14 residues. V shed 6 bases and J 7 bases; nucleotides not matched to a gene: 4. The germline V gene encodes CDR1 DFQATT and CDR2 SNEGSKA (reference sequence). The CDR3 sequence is CSAVGLAGGNEQFF. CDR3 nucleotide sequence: TGCAGTGCCGTGGGACTAGCGGGGGGAAATGAGCAGTTCTTC.

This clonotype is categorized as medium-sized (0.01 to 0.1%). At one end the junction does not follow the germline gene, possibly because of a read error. CDR3 loop: CASSLEGQSFNEQFF. For the CDR3, the DNA is TGTGCCAGCAGCTTAGAGGGACAGTCCTTCAATGAGCAGTTCTTC. The gene calls are TRBV11-3 and TRBJ2-1; 7 bases line up with TRBD1. Germline lookup yields CDR1 SGHNT and CDR2 YENEEA. The CDR3 is 15 residues long.

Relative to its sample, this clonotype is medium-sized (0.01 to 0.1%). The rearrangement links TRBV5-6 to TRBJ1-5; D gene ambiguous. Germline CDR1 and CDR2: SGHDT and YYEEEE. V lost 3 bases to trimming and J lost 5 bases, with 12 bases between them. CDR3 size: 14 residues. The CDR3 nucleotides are TGTGCCAGCAGCTACGCCGGGCCCCATCAGCCCCAGCATTTT. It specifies CASSYAGPHQPQHF.

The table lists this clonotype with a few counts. In DNA form, the CDR3 reads TGTGCCACCAAGGGGGCATGGGGGGTTGAGACCCAGTACTTC. It specifies CATKGAWGVETQYF. The chain is built from TRBV27 and TRBJ2-5; tentative D call: TRBD1 (7 bases). Trimming removed 10 bases from V and 5 bases from J, with 20 bases in between. Germline-derived CDR1 and CDR2 are MNHEY and SMNVEV (reference sequence). The CDR3 extends over 14 amino acids.